The rows below give T cell receptor beta chains drawn from one sample of a study of T cell repertoires in cytomegalovirus infection. These receptors' antigens are unknown. TCRdb redid the calling of the reads with MiXCR, one entry per CDR3 protein. This sample has hundreds of thousands of distinct CDR3 sequences, with roughly a third found just once. The sequencing here drew on cultured PBMCs, taken from culture after CMV antigen stimulation. The receptor set was obtained from a human donor in good health (CMV status not recorded). Some clones in this sample may be carry-over from other donors' samples. Both conserved end residues are part of each CDR3. A D gene is named only where the DNA matches it firmly. Not every row has a clone size; where given, it reads once, few, many or a size class.

d_call j_call clone_size v_call cdr3_aa cdr3_nt
TRBD2 TRBJ2-3 . TRBV20-1 CSARDFSSGSLNTQYF TGCAGTGCTAGAGATTTCTCGAGCGGGAGTCTTAATACGCAGTATTTT
TRBD2 TRBJ2-3 . TRBV6-1 CASSEASGGATDTQYF TGTGCCAGCAGTGAAGCTAGCGGGGGGGCCACAGATACGCAGTATTTT
. TRBJ1-3 many TRBV7-8 CASSLAVRSSGNTIYF TGTGCCAGCAGCTTAGCGGTTAGGTCCTCTGGAAACACCATATATTTT
. TRBJ2-7 many TRBV4-1 CASSQEGQGPYEQYF TGCGCCAGCAGCCAAGAGGGCCAGGGCCCATACGAGCAGTACTTC
. TRBJ1-2 . TRBV7-9 CASSLNLRQGIYGYTF TGTGCCAGCAGCTTAAACCTGCGGCAGGGGATCTATGGCTACACCTTC
. TRBJ2-2 few TRBV7-9 CASSPAAGPGELFF TGTGCCAGCAGCCCCGCGGCGGGCCCCGGGGAGCTGTTTTTT
. TRBJ1-1 . TRBV6-2/TRBV6-3 CASSPRTVGEAFF TGTGCCAGCAGTCCAAGGACAGTCGGAGAAGCTTTCTTT
. TRBJ2-3 . TRBV11-3 CASSNGQTTDTQYF TGTGCCAGCAGCAACGGACAGACCACAGATACGCAGTATTTT
TRBD1 TRBJ2-7 few TRBV12-3/TRBV12-4 CASSRSGTDDYEQYF TGTGCCAGCAGCCGATCCGGGACAGACGACTACGAGCAGTACTTC
. TRBJ2-5 few TRBV15 CATSIDPGEETQYF TGTGCCACCAGCATCGACCCCGGCGAGGAGACCCAGTACTTC
. TRBJ1-6 few TRBV19 CASKGRDSPLHF TGTGCCAGTAAGGGCAGGGATTCACCCCTCCACTTT
TRBD2 TRBJ2-5 . TRBV10-2 CASSESGLAGGPETQYF TGCGCCAGCAGTGAGTCGGGACTAGCGGGAGGGCCAGAGACCCAGTACTTC
. TRBJ1-5 . TRBV18 CASSPVREGNQPQHF TGTGCCAGCTCACCAGTCAGGGAGGGCAATCAGCCCCAGCATTTT
. TRBJ2-6 few TRBV7-8 CASSLAQGSGANVLTF TGTGCCAGCAGCTTAGCACAGGGCTCTGGGGCCAACGTCCTGACTTTC
. TRBJ2-7 many TRBV7-8 CASSLSEGNEQYF TGTGCCAGCAGCTTATCGGAGGGGAACGAGCAGTACTTC
. TRBJ2-7 many TRBV7-2 CASSLARGRQEQYF TGTGCCAGCAGCTTAGCGAGGGGTCGGCAAGAGCAGTACTTC
TRBD1 TRBJ2-5 few TRBV7-2 CAGAGGIEETQYF TGTGCGGGGGCAGGGGGCATCGAAGAGACCCAGTACTTC
. TRBJ1-2 . TRBV12-3/TRBV12-4 CASSSNTPPGYTF TGTGCCAGCAGTTCAAACACCCCGCCTGGCTACACCTTC
. TRBJ2-1 once TRBV5-6 CASEPGLANDEQFF TGTGCCAGCGAACCGGGACTTGCGAACGATGAGCAGTTCTTC
. TRBJ2-7 . TRBV6-1 CATNLGGPYEQYF TGTGCCACCAACCTGGGGGGACCATACGAGCAGTACTTC
. TRBJ2-2 . TRBV7-6 CASRLGDLTGELFF TGTGCCAGCCGCCTTGGGGATCTCACCGGGGAGCTGTTTTTT
TRBD2 TRBJ2-5 . TRBV6-2/TRBV6-3 CASSYSRVRTSGGARQETQYF TGTGCCAGCAGTTACAGTCGAGTCCGGACTAGCGGGGGGGCCCGGCAAGAGACCCAGTACTTC
. TRBJ2-1 . TRBV7-6 CASSSLANEQFF TGTGCCAGCAGCTCCCTCGCGAATGAGCAGTTCTTC
TRBD2 TRBJ2-1 . TRBV11-3 CASSRRSGATNEQFF TGTGCCAGCAGCCGGAGGAGCGGGGCAACCAATGAGCAGTTCTTC